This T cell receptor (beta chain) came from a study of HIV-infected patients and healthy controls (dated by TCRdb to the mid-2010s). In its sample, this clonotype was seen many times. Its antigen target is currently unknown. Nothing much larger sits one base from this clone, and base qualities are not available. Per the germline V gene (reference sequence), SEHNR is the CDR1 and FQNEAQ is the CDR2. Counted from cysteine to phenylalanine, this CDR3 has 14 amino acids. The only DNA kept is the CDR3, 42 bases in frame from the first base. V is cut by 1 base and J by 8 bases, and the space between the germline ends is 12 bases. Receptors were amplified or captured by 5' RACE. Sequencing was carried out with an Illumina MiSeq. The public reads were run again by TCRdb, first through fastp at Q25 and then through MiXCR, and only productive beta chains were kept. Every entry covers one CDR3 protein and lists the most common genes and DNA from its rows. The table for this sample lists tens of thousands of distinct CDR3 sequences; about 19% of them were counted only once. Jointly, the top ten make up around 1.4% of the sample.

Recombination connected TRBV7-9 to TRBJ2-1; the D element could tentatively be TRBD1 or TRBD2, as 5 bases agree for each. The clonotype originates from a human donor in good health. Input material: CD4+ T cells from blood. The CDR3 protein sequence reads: CASSLGGRSDEQFF. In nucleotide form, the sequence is TGTGCCAGCAGCTTAGGGGGACGTTCGGATGAGCAGTTCTTC.